One and the same sample provided the 9 T cell receptor beta chains below, sequenced in a study of identical twins. TCRdb reprocessed the 5' RACE reads via MiXCR and lists one record per CDR3 protein. Of roughly 540,000 distinct CDR3 sequences in the sample, 20% to 25% are singletons; the top ten hold about 0.91%. These records were also assigned to another study, of T cells expressing NK-cell markers.

Material: CD4+ T cells sorted from blood. These receptors were taken from a woman under 30 in good health.

This chain connects TRBV11-2 to TRBJ2-1, with D uncertain. Between the trimmed V and J ends, which lost 1 base and 11 bases, there was a span of 18 bases. Germline V gene sequence: CDR1 SGHAT, CDR2 FQNNGV. The length of the CDR3 is 15 residues. As DNA, the CDR3 is TGTGCCAGCAGCTTAGGATGGAAGGGCCGGAATCAGCAGTTCTTC. Protein: CASSLGWKGRNQQFF.

This clonotype turned up a few times. The genes are TRBV6-2 or TRBV6-3 and TRBJ2-3, with D tentatively TRBD1 or TRBD2 (6 bases each). Germline V gene data show CDR1 as MNHEY and CDR2 as SVGEGT. The CDR3 has 17 amino acids. The V end lost 0 bases, the J end lost 0 bases, and 13 bases lay between the germline ends. CDR3 loop: CASSYSIYGGSTDTQYF. The CDR3 DNA is TGTGCCAGCAGTTACTCGATATACGGGGGCAGCACAGATACGCAGTATTTT.

The J gene is TRBJ1-1, the V gene TRBV19; D is undetermined. The CDR3 totals 13 residues. V lost 7 bases, J lost 1 base, and 10 bases lay in between. CDR1 LNHDA and CDR2 SQIVND come from the germline V gene (reference sequence). CDR3 loop: CASKLRQNTEAFF. Here the CDR3 DNA reads TGTGCCAGTAAATTGCGGCAGAACACTGAAGCTTTCTTT.

The rearrangement joins TRBV20-1 to TRBJ2-2; TRBD2 matches at 10 bases. V lost 5 bases to trimming and J lost 0 bases; unmatched junction nucleotides: 3. The CDR3 runs to 15 residues. The V gene's germline CDR1 is DFQATT and CDR2 SNEGSKA (reference sequence). The CDR3, as DNA: TGCAGTGCTGGTAGCGGGAGGACGAACACCGGGGAGCTGTTTTTT. It encodes CSAGSGRTNTGELFF.

V usage is TRBV11-2 and J usage is TRBJ2-1; tentatively, D is TRBD1 or TRBD2 (5 bases each). Trimming left V 2 bases short and J 8 bases short, with 13 bases between. This CDR3 comprises 14 residues. Germline V gene sequence: CDR1 SGHAT, CDR2 FQNNGV. For the CDR3, the DNA is TGTGCCAGCAGCTTAAGAGGGGAGTTGGATGAGCAGTTCTTC. It translates to CASSLRGELDEQFF.

This clonotype was detected a few times. The CDR3 DNA is TGTGCCAGCAGTGCGGTAACAGGGGACATTCAGCCCCAGCATTTT. Protein sequence: CASSAVTGDIQPQHF. J is TRBJ1-5 and V is TRBV2, with 7 bases matching TRBD1. From germline, CDR1 is SNHLY and CDR2 FYNNEI. CDR3 length: 15 amino acids. J lost 6 bases, V lost 4 bases, and 9 bases had no gene match. Variable domain in full (rest from reference TRBV2 and TRBJ1-5): EPEVTQTPSHQVTQMGQEVILRCVPISNHLYFYWYRQILGQKVEFLVSFYNNEISEKSEIFDDQFSVERPDGSNFTLKIRSTKLEDSAMYFCASSAVTGDIQPQHFGDGTRLSIL.

This clonotype was detected only a few times. The chain is built from TRBV11-3 and TRBJ2-5, with D possibly matching TRBD2 (5 bases). The CDR3 consists of 14 residues. V lost 5 bases to trimming and J lost 5 bases, with 15 bases between them. From germline, CDR1 is SGHNT and CDR2 YENEEA. The CDR3 spells CASSPTRMGETQYF. The CDR3 region has the DNA TGTGCCAGCAGCCCAACTAGGATGGGGGAGACCCAGTACTTC.

The V gene is TRBV12-3 or TRBV12-4, the J gene TRBJ1-2; D not resolved. V was trimmed by 3 bases and J by 7 bases, leaving 15 bases between them. This CDR3 spans 14 amino acids. The CDR3 spells CASSFAGGISGYTF. The CDR3 DNA is TGTGCCAGCAGTTTCGCAGGTGGAATAAGTGGCTACACCTTC.

The chain joins TRBV7-9 to TRBJ2-4; D perhaps matches TRBD2 (6 bases). V lost 1 base, J lost 6 bases, and 10 bases lay in between. CDR3 size: 14 residues. Germline V lookup: CDR1 SEHNR, CDR2 FQNEAQ (reference sequence). CDR3 DNA sequence: TGTGCCAGCAGCTTAGAGATTAGCGGAAACATTCAGTACTTC. The encoded protein is CASSLEISGNIQYF. The complete variable domain, with remaining parts taken from reference TRBV7-9 and TRBJ2-4, reads DTGVSQNPRHKITKRGQNVTFRCDPISEHNRLYWYRQTLGQGPEFLTYFQNEAQLEKSRLLSDRFSAERPKGSFSTLEIQRTEQGDSAMYLCASSLEISGNIQYFGAGTRLSVL.